The 17 T cell receptor beta chains listed next were all sequenced from one sample in a study of blood T cell repertoires in COVID-19. The protocol was immunoSEQ multiplex PCR, while the TCRdb copy is restricted to in-frame clones and leaves out a portion. This repertoire shows over 110,000 clones, about four fifths found once; its top ten account for over 8%. Sequences were obtained from peripheral blood. All receptors derive from a human donor in a cohort sampled during active COVID-19.

This clone came up once. One junction end does not reproduce the germline sequence, and a read error may be involved. CDR3 bases: TGTGCCAGCAGTACAACGATCCCTGGGAGTTGGAACGTCTTC. It yields the protein CASSTTIPGSWNVF. This chain links TRBV28 with TRBJ1-2; D unclear. This CDR3 has 14 residues. Germline-derived CDR1 and CDR2 are MDHEN and SYDVKM.

The chain is built from TRBV14 and TRBJ2-7; 14 bases map to TRBD2. Germline trimming cut 4 bases from V and 2 bases from J; bases unmatched to any gene: 1. Germline V gene sequence: CDR1 SGHDN, CDR2 FVKESK. There are 15 residues in the CDR3. The CDR3 loop is CASSPGLAGAYEQYF. Here the CDR3 DNA reads TGTGCCAGCAGCCCGGGACTAGCGGGAGCCTACGAGCAGTACTTC.

CDR3 amino acids: CASSLAPGQGGYEQYF. The CDR3, as DNA: TGTGCCAGCAGCTTGGCACCGGGACAGGGTGGCTACGAGCAGTACTTC. The chain links TRBV5-6 to TRBJ2-7, with 9 nucleotides matching TRBD1. The trim removed 0 bases at V and 3 bases at J, leaving 7 bases unmatched. Germline assignment: CDR1 SGHDT and CDR2 YYEEEE. The CDR3 spans 16 residues.

Here the CDR3 reads CASSVLTEFYGYTF. The CDR3, as DNA: TGTGCCAGCAGTGTCCTGACAGAGTTCTATGGCTACACCTTC. This sequence joins TRBV2 and TRBJ1-2; tentative D call: TRBD1 (5 bases). Trimming took off 4 bases at V and 4 bases at J, with 13 bases between the two ends. Germline-derived CDR1 and CDR2 are SNHLY and FYNNEI. The CDR3 length is 14 residues.

This clone was seen more than once but under ten times. V and J are TRBV20-1 and TRBJ2-7; D unclear. Trimming cost V 3 bases and J 6 bases, with 9 bases left between them. CDR3 size: 11 residues. Germline-derived CDR1 and CDR2 are DFQATT and SNEGSKA (reference sequence). The CDR3 here is CSASLAREQYF. The CDR3, as DNA: TGCAGTGCTAGTTTAGCCCGCGAGCAGTACTTC.

The chain recombines TRBV24-1 with TRBJ2-7, with a possible D match to TRBD2 (6 bases). This CDR3 spans 13 amino acids. CDR1 is KGHDR, CDR2 SFDVKD, per germline. V shed 7 bases and J shed 9 bases, with 18 bases lying between them. The CDR3 DNA reads TGTGCCACCAGGGCGGGCCTCGGAGGGGTGCAGTACTTC. Protein: CATRAGLGGVQYF.

As regards this clone: Other DNA sequences in this sample translate to the same CDR3. V usage is TRBV5-1 and J usage is TRBJ1-2; tentatively, D is TRBD1 (5 bases). Trimming removed 0 bases at V and 7 bases at J, with 13 bases between. Germline loops: CDR1 SGHRS, CDR2 YFSETQ. The CDR3 is 14 amino acids. Here the CDR3 reads CASSLATGTGGYTF. CDR3 DNA sequence: TGCGCCAGCAGCTTGGCTACCGGGACTGGTGGCTACACCTTC.

The rearrangement links TRBV29-1 to TRBJ2-5, with a weak D call TRBD2 (6 bases). Per the germline V gene, CDR1 is SQVTM and CDR2 is ANQGSEA. Trimming shortened V by 1 base and J by 5 bases, and 17 bases separated the two germline ends. CDR3 length: 15 amino acids. This CDR3 is CSVEGGQGRYETQYF. The DNA of the CDR3 is TGCAGCGTTGAAGGTGGGCAAGGGAGGTACGAGACCCAGTACTTC.

The gene calls are TRBV11-1 and TRBJ2-3; 10 bases match TRBD2. Looked up from germline, CDR1 is SGHAT and CDR2 is FQDESV (reference sequence). The V gene end was trimmed by 1 base and the J gene end by 15 bases; junction bases not matched to a gene: 10. CDR3 size: 14 residues. The CDR3 coding sequence is TGTGCCAGCAGCTTAGAATTGGCTAGCGGGAGTAGTTATTTT. Protein sequence: CASSLELASGSSYF.

V gene TRBV19 combines with J gene TRBJ2-7; the D gene is possibly TRBD1 (5 bases). V was cut by 5 bases and J by 6 bases, with 11 bases left in between. Germline loops: CDR1 LNHDA, CDR2 SQIVND (reference sequence). The length of the CDR3 is 12 residues. The CDR3 is CASSFRGGEQYF. The CDR3, as DNA: TGTGCCAGTAGTTTTAGGGGCGGCGAGCAGTACTTC.

V is TRBV5-1 and J is TRBJ2-3; D possibly corresponds to TRBD2 (5 bases). The CDR3 sequence is 17 residues long. In germline, CDR1 is SGHRS, CDR2 YFSETQ. V was pared by 4 bases and J by 0 bases, with 18 bases between. The CDR3: CASSPEQRTSSTDTQYF. As DNA, the CDR3 is TGCGCCAGCAGCCCGGAACAGCGGACTTCTAGCACAGATACGCAGTATTTT.

This sequence joins TRBV9 and TRBJ2-7; D perhaps matches TRBD1 (6 bases). In germline, CDR1 is SGDLS, CDR2 YYNGEE. V lost 0 bases, J lost 3 bases, and 13 bases lay in between. This CDR3 region has 15 residues. The DNA for the CDR3 is TGTGCCAGCAGCGTAGGTCAGGGGCTTTACTACGAGCAGTACTTC. This translates into CASSVGQGLYYEQYF.

The chain employs TRBV6-2 or TRBV6-3 and TRBJ2-2, with 10 nucleotides matching TRBD1. The V and J ends lost 2 bases and 2 bases, in that order; junction bases with no gene match: 11. The CDR3 consists of 19 residues. Germline loops: CDR1 MNHEY, CDR2 SVGEGT. CDR3 nucleotide sequence: TGTGCCAGCAGTTACGAGGAGGGACAGGGGAAGGACAACACCGGGGAGCTGTTTTTT. This codes for CASSYEEGQGKDNTGELFF.

The gene calls are TRBV18 and TRBJ2-1; 13 positions match TRBD2. Germline trimming cut 0 bases from V and 3 bases from J; bases unmatched to any gene: 2. The length of the CDR3 is 17 residues. Germline assignment: CDR1 KGHSH and CDR2 LQKENI. CDR3 nucleotides: TGTGCCAGCTCACCACCGGGGACTAGCGGGAACTACAATGAGCAGTTCTTC. Its translation: CASSPPGTSGNYNEQFF. Supplemented by reference TRBV18 and TRBJ2-1, the full variable domain reads NAGVMQNPRHLVRRRGQEARLRCSPMKGHSHVYWYRQLPEEGLKFMVYLQKENIIDESGMPKERFSAEFPKEGPSILRIQQVVRGDSAAYFCASSPPGTSGNYNEQFFGPGTRLTVL.

This clone was counted once. This chain links TRBV4-2 with TRBJ2-7; TRBD1 might be the D (6 bases). Trimming left V 3 bases short and J 2 bases short, with 14 bases between. This CDR3 is built from 15 residues. Germline V gene lookup returns CDR1 LGHNA and CDR2 YNFKEQ. DNA for the CDR3: TGTGCCAGCAGCCATGCCACAGGGTCCACCTACGAGCAGTACTTC. It codes for CASSHATGSTYEQYF.

This clone was found a few times. This sequence joins TRBV7-2 and TRBJ1-1; unclear D gene. V lost 2 bases, J lost 0 bases, and 13 bases lay in between. Germline-derived CDR1 and CDR2 are SGHTA and FQGNSA. The CDR3 covers 16 residues. CDR3 sequence (DNA): TGTGCCAGCAGCTTAAGCGCCACAACTATGAACACTGAAGCTTTCTTT. This translates into CASSLSATTMNTEAFF.

The chain uses TRBV27 and TRBJ2-1; D is uncertain. Trimming cost V 4 bases and J 9 bases, with 13 bases left between them. Looked up from germline, CDR1 is MNHEY and CDR2 is SMNVEV (reference sequence). The CDR3 totals 13 residues. CDR3 amino acids: CASSYPARGEQFF. The CDR3 region has the DNA TGTGCCAGCAGTTACCCCGCTAGAGGTGAGCAGTTCTTC.